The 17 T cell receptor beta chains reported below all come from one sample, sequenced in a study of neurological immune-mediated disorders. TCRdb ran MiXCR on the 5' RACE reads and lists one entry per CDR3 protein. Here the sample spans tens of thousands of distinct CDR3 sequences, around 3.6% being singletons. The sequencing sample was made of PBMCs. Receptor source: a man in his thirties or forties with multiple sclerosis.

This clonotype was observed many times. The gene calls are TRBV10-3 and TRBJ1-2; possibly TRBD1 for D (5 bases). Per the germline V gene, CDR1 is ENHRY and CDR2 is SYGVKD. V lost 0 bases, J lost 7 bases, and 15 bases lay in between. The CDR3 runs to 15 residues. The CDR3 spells CAISESGGRTGGYTF. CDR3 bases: TGTGCCATCAGTGAGTCGGGGGGACGGACCGGTGGCTACACCTTC.

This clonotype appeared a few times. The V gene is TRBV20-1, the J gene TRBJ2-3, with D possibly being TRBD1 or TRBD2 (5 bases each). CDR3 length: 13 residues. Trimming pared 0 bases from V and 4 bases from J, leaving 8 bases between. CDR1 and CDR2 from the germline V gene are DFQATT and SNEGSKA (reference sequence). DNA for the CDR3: TGCAGTGCTAGAGATCGGGGCCCAGATACGCAGTATTTT. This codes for CSARDRGPDTQYF.

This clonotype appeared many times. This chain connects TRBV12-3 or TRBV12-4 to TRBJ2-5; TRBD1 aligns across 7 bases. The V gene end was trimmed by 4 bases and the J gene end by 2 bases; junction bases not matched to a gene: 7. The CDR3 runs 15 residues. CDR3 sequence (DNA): TGTGCCAGCAGTTCGCAGACAGGGTTACAAGAGACCCAGTACTTC. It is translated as CASSSQTGLQETQYF.

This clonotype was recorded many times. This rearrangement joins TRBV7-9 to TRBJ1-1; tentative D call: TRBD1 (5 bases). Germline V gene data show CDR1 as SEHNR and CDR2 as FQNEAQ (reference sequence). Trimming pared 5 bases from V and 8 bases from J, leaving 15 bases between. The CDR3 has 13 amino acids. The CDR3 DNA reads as TGTGCCAGCAGCCTGCGTTCGACAGCAGAAGCTTTCTTT. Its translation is CASSLRSTAEAFF.

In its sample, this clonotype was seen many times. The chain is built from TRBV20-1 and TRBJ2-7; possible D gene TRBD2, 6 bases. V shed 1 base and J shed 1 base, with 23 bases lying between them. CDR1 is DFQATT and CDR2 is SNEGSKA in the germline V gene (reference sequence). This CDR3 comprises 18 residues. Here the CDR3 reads CSARVDTGDSFSSYEQYF. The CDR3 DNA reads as TGCAGTGCTAGAGTCGACACCGGGGACTCATTCAGTTCCTACGAGCAGTACTTC.

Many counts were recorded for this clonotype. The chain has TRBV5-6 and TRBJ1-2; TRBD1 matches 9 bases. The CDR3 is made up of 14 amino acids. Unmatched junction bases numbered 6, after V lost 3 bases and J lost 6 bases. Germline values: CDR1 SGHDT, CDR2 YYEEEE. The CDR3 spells CASSSNRDRDGYTF. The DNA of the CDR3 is TGTGCCAGCAGCTCAAACCGGGACAGGGATGGCTACACCTTC.

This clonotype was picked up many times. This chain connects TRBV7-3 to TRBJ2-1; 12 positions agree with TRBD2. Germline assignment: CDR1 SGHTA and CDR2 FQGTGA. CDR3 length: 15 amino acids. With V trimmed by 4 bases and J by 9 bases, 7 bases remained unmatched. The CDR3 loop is CASSSSGGALVEQFF. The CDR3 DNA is TGTGCCAGCAGCTCTAGCGGGGGGGCTTTAGTTGAGCAGTTCTTC.

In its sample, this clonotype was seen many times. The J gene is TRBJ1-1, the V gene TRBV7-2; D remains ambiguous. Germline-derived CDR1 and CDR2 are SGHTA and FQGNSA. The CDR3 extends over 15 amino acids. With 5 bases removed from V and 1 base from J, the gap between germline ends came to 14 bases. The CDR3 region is CASSPWGTANTEAFF. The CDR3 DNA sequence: TGTGCCAGCAGCCCGTGGGGAACTGCGAACACTGAAGCTTTCTTT.

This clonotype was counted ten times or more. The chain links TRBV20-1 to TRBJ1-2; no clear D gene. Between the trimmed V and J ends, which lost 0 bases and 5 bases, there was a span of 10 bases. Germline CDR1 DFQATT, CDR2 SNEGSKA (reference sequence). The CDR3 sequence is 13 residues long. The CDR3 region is CSARDGGEYGYTF. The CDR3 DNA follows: TGCAGTGCTAGAGATGGAGGAGAATATGGCTACACCTTC.

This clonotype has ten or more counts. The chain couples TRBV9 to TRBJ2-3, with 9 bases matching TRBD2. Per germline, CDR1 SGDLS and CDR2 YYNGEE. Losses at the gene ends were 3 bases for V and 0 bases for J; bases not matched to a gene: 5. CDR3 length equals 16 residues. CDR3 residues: CASSGERGASTDTQYF. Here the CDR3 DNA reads TGTGCCAGCAGCGGGGAGCGGGGGGCTAGCACAGATACGCAGTATTTT.

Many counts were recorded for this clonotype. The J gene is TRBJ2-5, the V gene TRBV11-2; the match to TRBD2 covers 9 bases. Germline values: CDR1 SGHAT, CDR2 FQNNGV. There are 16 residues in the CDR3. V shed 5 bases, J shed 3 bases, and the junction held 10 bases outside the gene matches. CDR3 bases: TGTGCCAGCAGCCGTCTAGGGCGGGGGGGTAAAGAGACCCAGTACTTC. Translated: CASSRLGRGGKETQYF.

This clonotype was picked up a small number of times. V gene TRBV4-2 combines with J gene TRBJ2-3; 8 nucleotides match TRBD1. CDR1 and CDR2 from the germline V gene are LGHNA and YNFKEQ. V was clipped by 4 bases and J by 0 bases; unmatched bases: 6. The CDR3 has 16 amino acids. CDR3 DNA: TGTGCCAGCAGCCCCGGGACAGGTCCAAGCACAGATACGCAGTATTTT. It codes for CASSPGTGPSTDTQYF.

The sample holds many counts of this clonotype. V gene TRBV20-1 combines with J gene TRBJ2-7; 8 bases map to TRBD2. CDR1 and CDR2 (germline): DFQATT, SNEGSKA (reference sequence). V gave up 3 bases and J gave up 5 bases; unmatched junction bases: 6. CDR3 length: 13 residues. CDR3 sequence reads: CSASGRADHEQYF. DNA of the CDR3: TGCAGTGCTAGCGGGAGGGCGGACCACGAGCAGTACTTC.

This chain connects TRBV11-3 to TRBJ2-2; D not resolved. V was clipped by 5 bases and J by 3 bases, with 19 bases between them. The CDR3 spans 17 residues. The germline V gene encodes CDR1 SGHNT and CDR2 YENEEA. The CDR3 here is CASSPVLVGYDTGELFF. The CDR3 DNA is TGTGCCAGCAGCCCCGTATTAGTAGGGTACGACACCGGGGAGCTGTTTTTT.

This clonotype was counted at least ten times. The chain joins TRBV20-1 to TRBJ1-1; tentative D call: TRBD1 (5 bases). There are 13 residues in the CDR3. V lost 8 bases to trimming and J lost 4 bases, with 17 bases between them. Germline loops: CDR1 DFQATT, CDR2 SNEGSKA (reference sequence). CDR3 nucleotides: TGCAGTTACAAGGGAGAGACAGTCACTGAAGCTTTCTTT. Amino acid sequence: CSYKGETVTEAFF.

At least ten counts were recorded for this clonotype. CDR3 protein: CASSFGAITEAFF. CDR3 DNA sequence: TGTGCCAGCAGTTTTGGGGCAATCACTGAAGCTTTCTTT. The genes are TRBV12-3 or TRBV12-4 and TRBJ1-1; D is perhaps TRBD1 (5 bases). The CDR3 length is 13 residues. Trimming shortened V by 3 bases and J by 4 bases, and 9 bases separated the two germline ends.

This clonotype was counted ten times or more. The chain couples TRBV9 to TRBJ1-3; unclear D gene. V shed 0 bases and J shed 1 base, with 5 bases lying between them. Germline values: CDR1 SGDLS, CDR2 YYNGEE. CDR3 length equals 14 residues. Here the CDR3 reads CASSVAESGNTIYF. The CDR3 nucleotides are TGTGCCAGCAGCGTAGCGGAGTCTGGAAACACCATATATTTT.